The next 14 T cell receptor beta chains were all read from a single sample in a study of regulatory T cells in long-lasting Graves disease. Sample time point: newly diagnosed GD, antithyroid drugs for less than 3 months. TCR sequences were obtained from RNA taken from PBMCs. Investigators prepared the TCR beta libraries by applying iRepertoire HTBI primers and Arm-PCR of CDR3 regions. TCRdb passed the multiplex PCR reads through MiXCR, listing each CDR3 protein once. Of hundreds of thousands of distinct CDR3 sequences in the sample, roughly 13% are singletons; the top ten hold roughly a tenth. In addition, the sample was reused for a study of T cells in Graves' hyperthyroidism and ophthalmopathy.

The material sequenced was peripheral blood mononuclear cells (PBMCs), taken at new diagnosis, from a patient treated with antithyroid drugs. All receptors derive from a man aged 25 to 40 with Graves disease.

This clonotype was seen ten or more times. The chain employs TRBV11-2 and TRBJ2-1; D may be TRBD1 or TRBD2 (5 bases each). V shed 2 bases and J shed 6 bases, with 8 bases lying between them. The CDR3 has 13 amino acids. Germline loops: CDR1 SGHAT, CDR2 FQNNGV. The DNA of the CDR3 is TGTGCCAGCAGCTTATGGGGGATCAATGAGCAGTTCTTC. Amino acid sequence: CASSLWGINEQFF.

The chain's CDR3 is CASSQGRVGSMNTEAFF. CDR3 sequence (DNA): TGCGCCAGCAGCCAGGGCAGGGTTGGTTCTATGAACACTGAAGCTTTCTTT. The chain employs TRBV4-1 and TRBJ1-1, with D perhaps matching TRBD1 (5 bases). This CDR3 has 17 residues. CDR1 is MGHRA, CDR2 YSYEKL, per germline. The V and J ends lost 3 bases and 0 bases respectively, with 17 bases between them.

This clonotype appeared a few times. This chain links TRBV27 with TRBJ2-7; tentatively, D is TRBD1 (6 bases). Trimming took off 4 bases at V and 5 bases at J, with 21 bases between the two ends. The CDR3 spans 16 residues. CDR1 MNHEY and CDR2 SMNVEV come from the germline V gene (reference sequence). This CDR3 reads CASSSTGWVHGDEQYF. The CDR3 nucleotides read TGTGCCAGCAGTTCCACAGGGTGGGTTCATGGAGACGAGCAGTACTTC.

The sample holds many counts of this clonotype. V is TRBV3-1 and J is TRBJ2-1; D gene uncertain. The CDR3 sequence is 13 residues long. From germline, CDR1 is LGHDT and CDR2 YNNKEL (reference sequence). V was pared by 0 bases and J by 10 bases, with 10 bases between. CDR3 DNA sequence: TGTGCCAGCAGCCAAGAGGTCGGTGCGGAGCAGTTCTTC. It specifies CASSQEVGAEQFF.

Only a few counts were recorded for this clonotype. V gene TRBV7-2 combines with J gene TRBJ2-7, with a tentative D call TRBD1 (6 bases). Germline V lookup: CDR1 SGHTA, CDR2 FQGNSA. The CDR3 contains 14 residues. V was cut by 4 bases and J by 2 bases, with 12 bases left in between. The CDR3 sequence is CASSSTGNPYEQYF. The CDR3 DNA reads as TGTGCCAGCAGCTCAACAGGGAATCCCTACGAGCAGTACTTC. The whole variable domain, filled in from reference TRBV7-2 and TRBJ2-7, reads GAGVSQSPSNKVTEKGKDVELRCDPISGHTALYWYRQSLGQGLEFLIYFQGNSAPDKSGLPSDRFSAERTGGSVSTLTIQRTQQEDSAVYLCASSSTGNPYEQYFGPGTRLTVT.

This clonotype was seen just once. The CDR3 spells CASSSPQLASYEQYF. CDR3 coding DNA: TGTGCCAGCAGCTCCCCGCAGCTAGCCTCTTACGAGCAGTACTTC. The V and J genes are TRBV28 and TRBJ2-7, with D maybe TRBD2 (5 bases). The CDR3 has 15 residues. Germline V CDR1 and CDR2: MDHEN, SYDVKM. V lost 6 bases and J lost 4, with 19 bases in between.

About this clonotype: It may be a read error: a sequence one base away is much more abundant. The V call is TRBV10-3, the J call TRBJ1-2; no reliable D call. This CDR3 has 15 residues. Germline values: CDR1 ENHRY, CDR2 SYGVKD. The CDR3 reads CATSRHGLTNYGYTF. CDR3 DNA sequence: TGTGCCACCAGTAGACACGGGCTAACTAACTATGGCTACACCTTC.

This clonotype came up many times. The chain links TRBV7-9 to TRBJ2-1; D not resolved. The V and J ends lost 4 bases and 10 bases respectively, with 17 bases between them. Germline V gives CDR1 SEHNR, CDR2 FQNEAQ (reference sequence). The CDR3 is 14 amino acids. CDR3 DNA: TGTGCCAGCAGCTATAATACGGGTTGGTGGGAGCAGTTCTTC. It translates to CASSYNTGWWEQFF. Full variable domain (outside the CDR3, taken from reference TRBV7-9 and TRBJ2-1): DTGVSQNPRHKITKRGQNVTFRCDPISEHNRLYWYRQTLGQGPEFLTYFQNEAQLEKSRLLSDRFSAERPKGSFSTLEIQRTEQGDSAMYLCASSYNTGWWEQFFGPGTRLTVL.

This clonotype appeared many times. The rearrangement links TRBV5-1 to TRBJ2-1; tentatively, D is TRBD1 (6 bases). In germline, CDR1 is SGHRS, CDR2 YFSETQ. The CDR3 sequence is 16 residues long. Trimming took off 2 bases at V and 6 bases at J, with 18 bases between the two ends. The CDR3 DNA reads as TGCGCCAGCAGCTTAATTTTTTTACAGGGTGGCAATGAGCAGTTCTTC. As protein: CASSLIFLQGGNEQFF.

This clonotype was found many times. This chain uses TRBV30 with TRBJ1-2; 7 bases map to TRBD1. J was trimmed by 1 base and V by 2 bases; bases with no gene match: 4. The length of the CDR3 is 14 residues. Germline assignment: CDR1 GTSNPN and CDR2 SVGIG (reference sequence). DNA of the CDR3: TGTGCCTGGAGTAGGGACAGTCGTAACTATGGCTACACCTTC. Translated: CAWSRDSRNYGYTF.

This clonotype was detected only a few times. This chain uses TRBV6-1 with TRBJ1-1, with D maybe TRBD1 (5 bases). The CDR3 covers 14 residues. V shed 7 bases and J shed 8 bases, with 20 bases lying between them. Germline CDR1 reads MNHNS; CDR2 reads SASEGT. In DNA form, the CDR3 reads TGTGCCAGCAAAGTTATTGGGGGAGCTGCCGAAGCTTTCTTT. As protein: CASKVIGGAAEAFF.

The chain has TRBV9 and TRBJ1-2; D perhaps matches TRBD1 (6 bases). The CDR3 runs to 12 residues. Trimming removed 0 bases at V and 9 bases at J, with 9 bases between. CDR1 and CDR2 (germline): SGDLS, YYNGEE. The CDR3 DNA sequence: TGTGCCAGCAGCGTAGCAGGGGATAGCTACACCTTC. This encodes CASSVAGDSYTF.

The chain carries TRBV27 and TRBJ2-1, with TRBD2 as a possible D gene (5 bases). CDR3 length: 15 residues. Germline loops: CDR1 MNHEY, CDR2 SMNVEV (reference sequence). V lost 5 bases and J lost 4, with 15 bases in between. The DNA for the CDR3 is TGTGCCAGCAGTATCTCTTCAAGCGGTTACAATGAGCAGTTCTTC. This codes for CASSISSSGYNEQFF.

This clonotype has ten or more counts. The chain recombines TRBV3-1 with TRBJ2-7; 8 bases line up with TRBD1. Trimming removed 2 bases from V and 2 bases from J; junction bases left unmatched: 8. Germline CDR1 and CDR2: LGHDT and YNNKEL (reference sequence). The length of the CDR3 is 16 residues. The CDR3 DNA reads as TGTGCCAGCAGCCAACCCCGGACAGGGAAGGCCTACGAGCAGTACTTC. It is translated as CASSQPRTGKAYEQYF.